This passage covers 25 T cell receptor beta chains from one sample sequenced in a study of blood T cell repertoires in COVID-19. Sequencing was performed with immunoSEQ multiplex PCR; in TCRdb, only in-frame clones are kept and a portion is missing. The table shows 35,000 to 40,000 clones, with more than 70% occurring only once. Sequences were obtained from peripheral blood. Receptor source: a man in his sixties or seventies with active COVID-19.

The rearrangement uses TRBV7-9 and TRBJ2-5; 9 bases map to TRBD2. Looked up from germline, CDR1 is SEHNR and CDR2 is FQNEAQ (reference sequence). This CDR3 spans 17 amino acids. Losses at the gene ends were 4 bases for V and 4 bases for J; bases not matched to a gene: 13. CDR3 loop: CASSSRATGTSRETQYF. The CDR3 DNA follows: TGTGCCAGCAGCTCCAGGGCGACCGGGACTAGCCGAGAGACCCAGTACTTC.

This chain joins TRBV6-6 and TRBJ2-7, with D possibly TRBD2 on 6 matching bases. The CDR3 runs 14 residues. Germline-derived CDR1 and CDR2 are MNHNY and SVGAGI (reference sequence). With 4 bases removed from V and 2 bases from J, the gap between germline ends came to 12 bases. The CDR3 loop is CASSSGGTAYEQYF. CDR3 sequence (DNA): TGTGCCAGCAGTTCGGGCGGGACTGCCTACGAGCAGTACTTC.

This chain links TRBV6-1 with TRBJ2-5; 7 bases are a match to TRBD1. In germline, CDR1 is MNHNS, CDR2 SASEGT. V lost 0 bases, J lost 5 bases, and 3 bases stayed unmatched. This CDR3 region has 14 residues. DNA for the CDR3: TGTGCCAGCAGTGAAGCACAGGGGAGTGAGACCCAGTACTTC. This codes for CASSEAQGSETQYF.

Written as DNA, the CDR3 is TGTGCCAGCAGCTTAAAACTAGCGGGAGGGCCTCAGCAGTTCTTC. Its protein is CASSLKLAGGPQQFF. The chain recombines TRBV7-8 with TRBJ2-1, with 13 bases lining up with TRBD2. J lost 11 bases, V lost 2 bases, and 6 bases had no gene match. The CDR3 spans 15 residues. CDR1 is SGHVS and CDR2 is FQNEAQ in the germline V gene.

This sequence joins TRBV9 and TRBJ2-5, with 10 nucleotides matching TRBD2. Germline loops: CDR1 SGDLS, CDR2 YYNGEE. V dropped 0 bases and J dropped 2; count of bases not matched to a gene: 7. The length of the CDR3 is 17 residues. The CDR3 DNA sequence: TGTGCCAGCAGCGTAGCTTTGGTAGCGGGAGGACAAGAGACCCAGTACTTC. Encoded protein: CASSVALVAGGQETQYF.

The V gene is TRBV4-1, the J gene TRBJ2-7; D not certain. Germline V gives CDR1 MGHRA, CDR2 YSYEKL. The CDR3 consists of 14 residues. V was shortened by 4 bases and J by 1 base, with 11 bases between the two germline ends. CDR3 bases: TGCGCCAGCAGCCCGAGTAGCCTTTCCTACGAGCAGTACTTC. Encoded protein: CASSPSSLSYEQYF.

The J gene is TRBJ1-1, the V gene TRBV11-2; 7 bases align to TRBD1. Germline CDR1 and CDR2: SGHAT and FQNNGV. This CDR3 has 15 residues. The ends lost 4 bases at V and 2 bases at J; junction bases unmatched: 7. The CDR3 nucleotides are TGTGCCAGCAGCTACCATGGACAGGACAACACTGAAGCTTTCTTT. It yields the protein CASSYHGQDNTEAFF.

The count of this clone is one. The CDR3 protein is CASSVTAGKQFF. For the CDR3, the DNA is TGTGCCAGCAGCGTCACGGCGGGGAAGCAGTTCTTC. The chain joins TRBV7-9 to TRBJ2-1, with D possibly being TRBD2 (6 bases). The V gene's germline CDR1 is SEHNR and CDR2 FQNEAQ (reference sequence). V gave up 5 bases and J gave up 11 bases, with 13 bases separating them. The CDR3 covers 12 residues. The variable domain in full, completed from reference TRBV7-9 and TRBJ2-1, reads DTGVSQNPRHKITKRGQNVTFRCDPISEHNRLYWYRQTLGQGPEFLTYFQNEAQLEKSRLLSDRFSAERPKGSFSTLEIQRTEQGDSAMYLCASSVTAGKQFFGPGTRLTVL.

This clone appeared a single time. The chain is built from TRBV9 and TRBJ2-4, with 12 nucleotides matching TRBD2. Trimming removed 4 bases from V and 6 bases from J; junction bases left unmatched: 8. The CDR3 is 16 residues long. Per the germline V gene, CDR1 is SGDLS and CDR2 is YYNGEE. DNA for the CDR3: TGTGCCAGCAGCCCTGGACTAGCGGGGATCATAAACATTCAGTACTTC. Its protein product is CASSPGLAGIINIQYF.

The count of this clone is one. The identical CDR3 is also encoded by other nucleotide sequences in the sample. The chain recombines TRBV3-1 (or the pseudogene TRBV3-2) with TRBJ2-5, with D uncertain. The CDR3 loop spans 12 amino acids. V was clipped by 4 bases and J by 4 bases, with 7 bases between them. CDR1 is LGHDT and CDR2 is YNNKEL in the germline V gene (reference sequence). The CDR3 sequence: CASSPRRETQYF. In nucleotides, the CDR3 is TGTGCCAGCAGCCCGCGCCGAGAGACCCAGTACTTC.

This clone was seen just once. This chain connects TRBV2 to TRBJ1-2; unclear D gene. Germline-derived CDR1 and CDR2 are SNHLY and FYNNEI. This CDR3 is built from 14 residues. V was clipped by 3 bases and J by 4 bases, with 12 bases between them. CDR3 DNA: TGTGCCAGCAGTGAGGGAGGTTTAGGCTATGGCTACACCTTC. Translated, it gives CASSEGGLGYGYTF.

This clone appeared once. The rearrangement links TRBV5-1 to TRBJ2-5; 10 bases align to TRBD2. J lost 5 bases, V lost 4 bases, and 11 bases had no gene match. The CDR3 length is 16 residues. The germline CDR1 and CDR2 sequences are SGHRS and YFSETQ. CDR3 amino acids: CASSQTSGVFLETQYF. The DNA of the CDR3 is TGCGCCAGCAGCCAAACTAGCGGGGTTTTCCTGGAGACCCAGTACTTC.

V and J are TRBV18 and TRBJ1-5; 9 bases align to TRBD1. The V segment lost 4 bases and the J segment 2 bases; nucleotides outside the gene matches: 6. The CDR3 runs 16 residues. Looked up from germline, CDR1 is KGHSH and CDR2 is LQKENI. CDR3 sequence: CASSLTGGSGNQPQHF. Written as DNA, the CDR3 is TGTGCCAGCTCACTTACAGGGGGCAGCGGCAATCAGCCCCAGCATTTT.

The chain joins TRBV5-1 to TRBJ1-1; 7 nucleotides line up with TRBD1. This CDR3 region has 14 residues. Germline V lookup: CDR1 SGHRS, CDR2 YFSETQ. The J segment lost 5 bases and the V segment lost 3 bases, leaving 7 bases of the junction unmatched. The CDR3 DNA reads TGCGCCAGCAGCTCTACAGGGGTTGGTACTGAAGCTTTCTTT. As protein: CASSSTGVGTEAFF.

V gene TRBV28 combines with J gene TRBJ2-1; a possible D gene is TRBD2 (5 bases). V was pared by 6 bases and J by 8 bases, with 11 bases between. Germline V gives CDR1 MDHEN, CDR2 SYDVKM. The length of the CDR3 is 12 residues. The CDR3 loop is CASRGRRDEQFF. CDR3 in DNA: TGTGCCAGCAGGGGGAGAAGGGATGAGCAGTTCTTC.

V and J are TRBV2 and TRBJ1-1; the match to TRBD1 covers 7 bases. Germline CDR1 SNHLY, CDR2 FYNNEI. The CDR3 is made up of 14 amino acids. J gave up 1 base and V 10 bases, and 9 bases lay outside the gene matches. The CDR3 sequence: CATKQGTANTEAFF. In DNA form, the CDR3 reads TGTGCCACCAAACAGGGGACGGCGAACACTGAAGCTTTCTTT.

The chain carries TRBV2 and TRBJ1-5, with 7 bases lining up with TRBD1. The germline gives CDR1 SNHLY, CDR2 FYNNEI. The CDR3 length is 16 residues. With 3 bases clipped from V and 3 bases from J, the junction kept 8 bases outside the gene matches. CDR3 in DNA: TGTGCCAGCAGTGACCCAGGGGGAAACTTCAATCAGCCCCAGCATTTT. Protein sequence: CASSDPGGNFNQPQHF.

The V gene is TRBV6-5, the J gene TRBJ1-1; D gene uncertain. Trimming left V 11 bases short and J 1 base short, with 8 bases between. This CDR3 is built from 11 residues. In germline, CDR1 is MNHEY, CDR2 SVGAGI. The CDR3 DNA sequence: TGTGCCTCTCTCGGGAACACTGAAGCTTTCTTT. This translates into CASLGNTEAFF.

J is TRBJ2-2 and V is TRBV9, with 9 bases aligning to TRBD2. Looked up from germline, CDR1 is SGDLS and CDR2 is YYNGEE. The CDR3 totals 17 residues. Unmatched junction bases numbered 11, after V lost 2 bases and J lost 6 bases. As DNA, the CDR3 is TGTGCCAGCAGCGTGGTGTCAGCGGGAGGCCGTGCCGGGGAGCTGTTTTTT. Protein sequence: CASSVVSAGGRAGELFF.

This rearrangement joins TRBV21-1 to TRBJ2-5; the D call TRBD2 from the table was never checked on the DNA. TRBV21-1 is assigned pseudogene status. The CDR3 runs to 17 residues. CDR3 coding DNA: TGTGCCAGCAGCAAAGTTCGGGAGGGCCGGGGTCCTAAGACCCAGTACTTC. Its protein product is CASSKVREGRGPKTQYF.

The J gene is TRBJ2-1, the V gene TRBV7-3, with 8 bases that match TRBD1. V shed 4 bases and J 5 bases; nucleotides not matched to a gene: 7. The CDR3 has 15 amino acids. Germline V lookup: CDR1 SGHTA, CDR2 FQGTGA. As DNA, the CDR3 is TGTGCCAGCAGCTCACGGACAGGGAAAAACAATGAGCAGTTCTTC. Amino acids: CASSSRTGKNNEQFF.

V usage is TRBV9 and J usage is TRBJ2-7; 9 nucleotides line up with TRBD1. The germline CDR1 and CDR2 sequences are SGDLS and YYNGEE. The junction had 11 bases not matched to a gene; V was cut back by 4 bases and J by 6 bases. The CDR3 runs to 15 residues. Here the CDR3 reads CASSPSGQGGREQYF. For the CDR3, the DNA is TGTGCCAGCAGCCCATCGGGACAGGGAGGCCGCGAGCAGTACTTC.

This chain connects TRBV11-1 to TRBJ2-7, with 11 bases fitting TRBD2. The V gene's germline CDR1 is SGHAT and CDR2 FQDESV (reference sequence). V was clipped by 5 bases and J by 4 bases; unmatched bases: 7. CDR3 length: 15 amino acids. The CDR3 loop is CASSPRLAGRYEQYF. CDR3 coding DNA: TGTGCCAGCAGCCCCAGACTAGCGGGGCGGTACGAGCAGTACTTC.

V usage is TRBV28 and J usage is TRBJ1-5, with 8 bases identical to TRBD1. The CDR3 totals 15 residues. V gave up 3 bases and J gave up 4 bases; unmatched junction bases: 5. Germline lookup yields CDR1 MDHEN and CDR2 SYDVKM. CDR3 region: CASSFQGAQNQPQHF. DNA for the CDR3: TGTGCCAGCAGTTTCCAGGGGGCACAAAATCAGCCCCAGCATTTT.

The chain couples TRBV28 to TRBJ1-2; 9 nucleotides align to TRBD1. The V and J ends lost 6 bases and 10 bases, in that order; junction bases with no gene match: 12. The CDR3 is made up of 14 amino acids. Germline CDR1 reads MDHEN; CDR2 reads SYDVKM. CDR3 sequence reads: CASSYYRGRVSYTF. CDR3 coding DNA: TGTGCCAGCAGCTACTACAGGGGGCGGGTCTCCTACACCTTC.